What follows is one T cell receptor beta chain and its context. This record belongs to a study of shared clonotypes between healthy human individuals. This CDR3 contains 12 residues. Germline CDR1 and CDR2: GTSNPN and SVGIG (reference sequence). Trimming left V 4 bases short and J 6 bases short, with 10 bases between. Roughly 200 ng DNA, about 28,000 T cell genomes, went into each sorted-subset replicate PCR. Authors' processing steps: ImmunoSEQ output held junction-only sequences without quality scores, so filtering differed. The repertoire was sequenced with immunoSEQ multiplex PCR; TCRdb's copy has only in-frame clones and lacks some. The D gene and trimming were derived from the DNA, and the V and J assignments and clone size from that table. The data show fewer than 2.5 million clones, approximately 94% seen once.

Sequencing input: naive CD4+ T cells from PBMCs. Subset given: CD45RA+ positively selected. This TCR was recovered from a man aged 18 to 30 in good health. Some clones in this sample may be carry-over from other donors' samples. The rearrangement uses TRBV30 and TRBJ2-1, with D hard to call. The CDR3 loop is CAWTPSPNEQFF. CDR3 DNA: TGTGCCTGGACCCCGAGTCCCAATGAGCAGTTCTTC.